This TCR beta chain was found in a study of blood T cells in healthy people across ages. Every donor contributed around 10 milliliters of peripheral blood by blood draw. Total RNA, at least 5.5 micrograms per sample, came from PBMCs. This clonotype has a count of ten or more. A sample-barcoded 5' primer and a J-beta primer mix were used in a second PCR of about 6 to 12 cycles. TCRdb used MiXCR to reprocess the 5' RACE reads, holding one entry per CDR3 protein. This sample yields hundreds of thousands of distinct CDR3 sequences, of which less than 35% are seen a single time; about a sixth belongs to the top ten. CDR3 length: 14 amino acids. Trimming shortened V by 1 base and J by 4 bases, and 10 bases separated the two germline ends. The germline V gene encodes CDR1 MNHNY and CDR2 SVGAGI (reference sequence).

The sequence was collected from a woman aged 80 or over in good health. Sequencing used blood. This chain uses TRBV6-6 with TRBJ1-2; no clear D. The CDR3 region is CASSYYARTYGYTF. The CDR3, as DNA: TGTGCCAGCAGTTACTATGCCAGGACCTATGGCTACACCTTC.